Each of the 27 T cell receptor beta chains below was sequenced from the same sample in a study of T cell repertoires in cytomegalovirus infection. TCRdb ran MiXCR on the reads and lists one entry per CDR3 protein. The table has some 270,000 distinct CDR3 sequences, 22% seen once. Antigens for these TCRs are unknown. This specimen was cultured PBMCs, taken from culture after CMV antigen stimulation. These receptors all stem from a human donor in good health (CMV status not recorded). Some clones in this sample may be carry-over from other donors' samples.

The genes are TRBV6-2 or TRBV6-3 and TRBJ2-1; D gene ambiguous. The CDR3 extends over 12 amino acids. Trimming removed 6 bases from V and 5 bases from J, with 8 bases in between. Germline lookup yields CDR1 MNHEY and CDR2 SVGEGT. CDR3: CASRHPNNEQFF. The CDR3 DNA reads as TGTGCCAGCAGACACCCCAACAATGAGCAGTTCTTC.

This clonotype was observed a handful of times. The chain uses TRBV25-1 and TRBJ2-5; possibly TRBD1 for D (5 bases). The germline gives CDR1 MGHDK, CDR2 SYGVNS. The V and J ends lost 5 bases and 5 bases respectively, with 15 bases between them. The CDR3 runs 14 residues. This chain's CDR3 is CASSSSTVWETQYF. The CDR3 DNA reads TGTGCCAGCAGTTCGTCGACAGTCTGGGAGACCCAGTACTTC.

This clonotype was observed a few times. The chain links TRBV11-1 to TRBJ2-1; tentative D call: TRBD2 (6 bases). V shed 1 base and J shed 9 bases, with 10 bases lying between them. The CDR3 contains 13 residues. Germline V gene lookup returns CDR1 SGHAT and CDR2 FQDESV (reference sequence). The chain's CDR3 is CASSLVGGFEQFF. CDR3 in DNA: TGTGCCAGCAGCTTAGTTGGAGGGTTTGAGCAGTTCTTC.

This clonotype showed up many times. This sequence joins TRBV6-4 and TRBJ2-1; tentative D call: TRBD2 (6 bases). Per germline, CDR1 MRHNA and CDR2 SNTAGT. Trimming removed 0 bases from V and 7 bases from J, with 10 bases in between. CDR3 length: 14 amino acids. The CDR3 coding sequence is TGTGCCAGCAGTGACTCCCGGGAGATGAATGAGCAGTTCTTC. Translated: CASSDSREMNEQFF.

There are a few counts of this clonotype. This chain uses TRBV9 with TRBJ2-7; D ambiguous. CDR3 length equals 14 residues. Trimming stripped 3 bases from V and 3 bases from J, with 13 bases between. Looked up from germline, CDR1 is SGDLS and CDR2 is YYNGEE. The CDR3 DNA sequence: TGTGCCAGCAGCGCTGCCAGCGATGGCTACGAGCAGTACTTC. It specifies CASSAASDGYEQYF.

This chain uses TRBV12-3 or TRBV12-4 with TRBJ1-3, with D unresolved. The V end was cut by 7 bases, the J end by 0 bases, with 7 bases between. This CDR3 spans 13 amino acids. The CDR3 DNA is TGTGCCAGCACTTTCGTCTCTGGAAACACCATATATTTT. Protein product: CASTFVSGNTIYF.

This clonotype was detected ten times or more. CDR3 region: CASSSREGVTGELFF. The CDR3 DNA sequence: TGTGCCAGCAGCTCCCGGGAGGGCGTCACCGGGGAGCTGTTTTTT. The V gene is TRBV7-9, the J gene TRBJ2-2; 8 bases fit TRBD2. CDR1 is SEHNR, CDR2 FQNEAQ, per germline (reference sequence). The CDR3 sequence is 15 residues long. Trimming at V came to 4 bases and at J to 4 bases, leaving 5 bases not matched to a gene.

There are many counts of this clonotype. This chain connects TRBV7-2 to TRBJ2-7, with D possibly TRBD2 on 6 matching bases. The CDR3 is 14 residues long. Germline loops: CDR1 SGHTA, CDR2 FQGNSA. V lost 3 bases and J lost 6, with 15 bases in between. This chain's CDR3 is CASSFVGGVLEQYV. CDR3 DNA sequence: TGTGCCAGCAGCTTTGTGGGGGGAGTACTCGAGCAGTACGTC.

This clonotype was observed a few times. In nucleotides, the CDR3 is TGCGCCAGCAGCCAAGGTGCCGGACAGGTTATCGAGACAGATACGCAGTATTTT. It is translated as CASSQGAGQVIETDTQYF. V usage is TRBV4-1 and J usage is TRBJ2-3, with 7 bases lining up with TRBD1. The CDR3 sequence is 18 residues long. The trim removed 1 base at V and 3 bases at J, leaving 13 bases unmatched. Per germline, CDR1 MGHRA and CDR2 YSYEKL.

The rearrangement uses TRBV4-1 and TRBJ1-1; D is perhaps TRBD1 (5 bases). The CDR3 is 14 residues long. Trimming pared 6 bases from V and 1 base from J, leaving 12 bases between. Germline values: CDR1 MGHRA, CDR2 YSYEKL. The chain's CDR3 is CASRAGNPNTEAFF. CDR3 DNA sequence: TGCGCCAGCAGGGCAGGGAACCCGAACACTGAAGCTTTCTTT.

The table lists this clonotype with a few counts. CDR3 amino acids: CSAKGLALSYEQYF. The CDR3 DNA is TGCAGTGCTAAGGGACTAGCGCTTTCCTACGAGCAGTACTTC. The chain combines TRBV20-1 with TRBJ2-7; TRBD2 matches at 10 bases. The CDR3 has 14 amino acids. Germline V CDR1 and CDR2: DFQATT, SNEGSKA (reference sequence). The V and J ends lost 4 bases and 1 base, in that order; junction bases with no gene match: 4.

This clonotype was counted many times. Relative to the germline gene, one junction end is altered; a read error may explain this. This chain links TRBV7-7 with TRBJ2-2; possibly TRBD1 for D (7 bases). The CDR3 is 16 residues long. Germline lookup yields CDR1 SSHAT and CDR2 FNYEAQ (reference sequence). CDR3 amino acids: CASRIRQGRCGRELFF. CDR3 nucleotide sequence: TGTGCTAGCAGGATACGACAGGGACGGTGCGGGAGGGAGCTGTTTTTT. The full variable domain, in which reference TRBV7-7 and TRBJ2-2 provide the parts outside the CDR3, is GAGVSQSPRYKVTKRGQDVTLRCDPISSHATLYWYQQALGQGPEFLTYFNYEAQPDKSGLPSDRFSAERPEGSISTLTIQRTEQRDSAMYRCASRIRQGRCGRELFFGEGSRLTVL.

The gene calls are TRBV19 and TRBJ1-1; the match to TRBD1 covers 7 bases. J gave up 0 bases and V 8 bases, and 6 bases lay outside the gene matches. The CDR3 runs to 14 residues. Germline CDR1 reads LNHDA; CDR2 reads SQIVND (reference sequence). The DNA for the CDR3 is TGTGCCAGTCAAAATGACAGGGTGAACACTGAAGCTTTCTTT. Amino acids: CASQNDRVNTEAFF.

This clonotype was detected only a few times. The rearrangement uses TRBV25-1 and TRBJ2-5; TRBD2 matches at 9 bases. The CDR3 runs to 17 residues. V gave up 3 bases and J gave up 0 bases; unmatched junction bases: 8. Germline values: CDR1 MGHDK, CDR2 SYGVNS. The CDR3 bases are TGTGCCAGCAGTGATCTCAGGACTAGCGAGTACCAAGAGACCCAGTACTTC. Its protein is CASSDLRTSEYQETQYF.

The sample holds a few counts of this clonotype. This CDR3 is CASSSHTGPYEQYF. In nucleotides, the CDR3 is TGCGCCAGCAGCTCCCATACAGGGCCCTACGAGCAGTACTTC. This sequence joins TRBV5-1 and TRBJ2-7; D perhaps matches TRBD1 (6 bases). The V gene lost 3 bases and the J gene lost 2 bases, with 12 bases spanning the gap. The CDR3 has 14 amino acids. Per the germline V gene, CDR1 is SGHRS and CDR2 is YFSETQ.

About this clonotype itself: Just one base apart from a much larger clone, this may be a read error. The chain joins TRBV12-3 or TRBV12-4 to TRBJ2-7; D not certain. This CDR3 is built from 13 residues. CDR3 nucleotide sequence: TGTGCCAGCAGTTTAGAACCCACCTACGAGCAGGACTTC. As protein: CASSLEPTYEQDF.

The table lists this clonotype with a few counts. The chain has TRBV4-1 and TRBJ2-7; TRBD1 matches at 12 bases. This CDR3 region has 15 residues. The junction had 5 bases not matched to a gene; V was cut back by 4 bases and J by 4 bases. CDR1 is MGHRA, CDR2 YSYEKL, per germline. This CDR3 is CASSPGQGALYEQYF. CDR3 nucleotide sequence: TGCGCCAGCAGCCCGGGACAGGGGGCTTTGTACGAGCAGTACTTC.

This clonotype was observed a few times. The chain couples TRBV7-8 to TRBJ1-4; D is uncertain. This CDR3 spans 17 amino acids. The germline V and J ends were trimmed by 5 bases and 0 bases, with 16 bases remaining between them. Germline assignment: CDR1 SGHVS and CDR2 FQNEAQ. CDR3 nucleotide sequence: TGTGCCAGCAGCCCCAATAATCCACTAACAACTAATGAAAAACTGTTTTTT. It encodes CASSPNNPLTTNEKLFF.

Many counts were recorded for this clonotype. The V call is TRBV7-2, the J call TRBJ2-7, with D hard to call. This CDR3 region has 16 residues. The ends were cut back, 0 bases at V and 5 bases at J, with 17 bases in the middle. From germline, CDR1 is SGHTA and CDR2 FQGNSA. Here the CDR3 DNA reads TGTGCCAGCAGCTTAGCGCGGTCGAAAGGGTCCCACGAGCAGTACTTC. This sequence encodes CASSLARSKGSHEQYF.

This clonotype has just a few counts. The chain employs TRBV7-6 and TRBJ2-1, with D maybe TRBD1 (6 bases). V dropped 5 bases and J dropped 8 bases, with 19 bases sitting between them. Per germline, CDR1 SGHVS and CDR2 FNYEAQ. The CDR3 runs 15 residues. CDR3 bases: TGTGCCAGCAGCCCCGAAGGGGGTAGTTGGTATGAGCAGTTCTTC. Protein: CASSPEGGSWYEQFF. Filled out from reference TRBV7-6 and TRBJ2-1, the complete variable domain reads GAGVSQSPRYKVTKRGQDVALRCDPISGHVSLYWYRQALGQGPEFLTYFNYEAQQDKSGLPNDRFSAERPEGSISTLTIQRTEQRDSAMYRCASSPEGGSWYEQFFGPGTRLTVL.

This chain uses TRBV4-2 with TRBJ2-1; 10 bases match TRBD2. This CDR3 comprises 15 residues. V was pared by 3 bases and J by 8 bases, with 7 bases of the junction left unmatched. Germline V gene data show CDR1 as LGHNA and CDR2 as YNFKEQ. This chain's CDR3 is CASSQASGRADEQFF. CDR3 sequence (DNA): TGTGCCAGCAGCCAGGCCAGCGGGAGGGCCGATGAGCAGTTCTTC.

In this sample, this clonotype turned up many times. This rearrangement joins TRBV7-9 to TRBJ2-5; D possibly matches TRBD1 or TRBD2 (5 bases each). Trimming took 5 bases from V and 4 from J, leaving 17 bases between them. Germline CDR1 SEHNR, CDR2 FQNEAQ (reference sequence). The CDR3 length is 15 residues. The CDR3 region is CASSARDPPGETQYF. DNA for the CDR3: TGTGCCAGCAGCGCCAGGGACCCCCCGGGAGAGACCCAGTACTTC.

In its sample, this clonotype was seen many times. The chain joins TRBV7-2 to TRBJ2-7; TRBD2 agrees at 13 bases. The V segment lost 2 bases and the J segment 2 bases; nucleotides outside the gene matches: 9. Germline CDR1 reads SGHTA; CDR2 reads FQGNSA. This CDR3 comprises 18 residues. The CDR3 reads CASSLKELTSGRPYEQYF. The CDR3 DNA sequence: TGTGCCAGCAGCTTAAAAGAGTTGACTAGCGGGAGGCCCTACGAGCAGTACTTC.

This clonotype was counted at least ten times. The chain joins TRBV7-2 to TRBJ2-7; 11 bases line up with TRBD2. Germline V CDR1 and CDR2: SGHTA, FQGNSA. V gave up 5 bases and J gave up 4 bases; unmatched junction bases: 10. The CDR3 is 16 residues long. The CDR3 loop reads CASSQGLAGGFYEQYF. CDR3 bases: TGTGCCAGCAGCCAAGGACTAGCGGGCGGGTTTTACGAGCAGTACTTC.

This clonotype has a handful of counts. This rearrangement joins TRBV4-1 to TRBJ2-7; D is possibly TRBD2 (5 bases). The CDR3 is made up of 14 amino acids. Germline CDR1 is MGHRA and CDR2 is YSYEKL. V was trimmed by 0 bases and J by 2 bases, leaving 8 bases between them. CDR3 residues: CASSQEKLAYEQYF. The CDR3 DNA sequence: TGCGCCAGCAGCCAAGAAAAACTAGCCTACGAGCAGTACTTC.

This clonotype appeared a few times. The chain combines TRBV7-2 with TRBJ1-5; TRBD1 agrees at 7 bases. The germline V gene encodes CDR1 SGHTA and CDR2 FQGNSA. Unmatched junction bases numbered 5, after V lost 5 bases and J lost 7 bases. The CDR3 spans 13 residues. CDR3: CASSLTGEQPQHF. CDR3 bases: TGTGCCAGCAGCCTAACAGGGGAGCAGCCCCAGCATTTT. The full variable domain, its missing parts supplied by reference TRBV7-2 and TRBJ1-5, is GAGVSQSPSNKVTEKGKDVELRCDPISGHTALYWYRQSLGQGLEFLIYFQGNSAPDKSGLPSDRFSAERTGGSVSTLTIQRTQQEDSAVYLCASSLTGEQPQHFGDGTRLSIL.

This clonotype was recorded at least ten times. The rearrangement joins TRBV7-2 to TRBJ2-5; 12 positions match TRBD2. This CDR3 contains 15 residues. From germline, CDR1 is SGHTA and CDR2 FQGNSA. V gave up 5 bases and J gave up 5 bases; unmatched junction bases: 6. The DNA for the CDR3 is TGTGCCAGCAGCCCTAGCGGGAGGGCCGGTGAGACCCAGTACTTC. Amino acid sequence: CASSPSGRAGETQYF.